The 2 T cell receptor beta chains listed next were all sequenced from one sample in a study of vaccination and CD4 T cells after COVID-19. No antigens are known for them. The study sequenced cultured CD4+ T cell DNA using the Oncomine TCR Beta short-read assay. Each CDR3 protein is one row after TCRdb ran MiXCR on the PCR reads. The sample lists 9,000 to 10,000 distinct CDR3 sequences, less than 55% occurring once. Stated treatment: roughly nine-day PBMC culture with coronavirus spike peptide pools or control peptides (ViraFEST assay). The sequenced sample consisted of CD4+ T cells from blood, cultured in vitro. The receptor set was obtained from a human donor who had recovered from COVID-19.

The chain employs TRBV20-1 and TRBJ2-3, with TRBD2 identical over 7 bases. Unmatched junction bases numbered 7, after V lost 5 bases and J lost 5 bases. In germline, CDR1 is DFQATT, CDR2 SNEGSKA (reference sequence). The CDR3 runs 13 residues. The CDR3 spells CSAVSGAIDTQYF. In DNA, the CDR3 is TGCAGTGCTGTCAGCGGGGCCATAGATACGCAGTATTTT.

This clonotype has more than one count but fewer than ten. V gene TRBV15 combines with J gene TRBJ1-2, with 8 nucleotides matching TRBD1. This CDR3 is 16 amino acids long. V shed 8 bases, J shed 3 bases, and the junction held 14 bases outside the gene matches. Germline V gene lookup returns CDR1 LNHNV and CDR2 YYDKDF (reference sequence). CDR3 sequence reads: CATGVGGRGQDYGYTF. For the CDR3, the DNA is TGTGCCACCGGGGTAGGGGGCAGGGGGCAGGACTATGGCTACACCTTC.